This T cell receptor (beta chain) was sequenced in a study of T-cell reconstitution after alpha-beta-depleted transplantation in children. Study-level points and caveats: T-cell numbers and diversity one year post-transplant derived largely from freshly generated T cells. About two months after transplant, alpha-beta T cells reportedly came from several hundred expanded graft clones. From surviving recipient T cells and thymic progenitors came the high day-60 TCRbeta diversity observed in some patients.

This clonotype was detected a few times. The target antigen is unknown. CDR3 size: 15 residues. The V segment lost 6 bases and the J segment 2 bases; nucleotides outside the gene matches: 8. The germline V gene encodes CDR1 ENHRY and CDR2 SYGVKD. As it was prepared, the TCRbeta library received unique molecular identifiers. TCRdb recomputed calls from the PCR reads with MiXCR, one row per CDR3 protein. In the table there are 60,000 to 85,000 distinct CDR3 sequences, over 15% of which are singletons. The chain uses TRBV10-3 and TRBJ2-7, with 9 bases matching TRBD1. The sequence was collected from a male patient aged 2 to 9 who had a stem cell transplant for acute lymphoblastic leukemia, so the T cells may come from the graft donor. The sequencing here drew on PBMCs, mostly from graft donor cells, taken 360 days after TCRalphabeta/CD19-depleted stem cell transplant. In DNA form, the CDR3 reads TGTGCCATCAGCCCCCAACAGGGGGCACCCTACGAGCAGTACTTC. It is translated as CAISPQQGAPYEQYF.